This TCR beta chain was profiled in a study of post-analysis software for immune sequencing data. Across the study: The cohort encompassed relapsing-remitting, secondary progressive and progressive-relapsing multiple sclerosis disease courses. General observations from the study: Patients carried roughly 5 TRBV segments more frequently than controls did, and TRBV5-6, TRBV5-1 and TRBV20-1 were among them. Relative to controls, patients with multiple sclerosis showed significantly lower normalized Chao1 diversity.

Tagging with unique molecular identifiers was a feature of the TCR beta cDNA libraries. It was from about 0.98 to 11 million T cells that about 540,000 cDNA molecules came. TCRdb re-derived calls from the PCR reads in MiXCR, one entry per CDR3 protein. Of 600,000 to 700,000 distinct CDR3 sequences detected, around 60% appear once; the ten largest clones hold roughly 12%. Comments on this clonotype: Its matching antigen is unknown.

CDR1 is SNHLY, CDR2 FYNNEI, per germline. V was shortened by 1 base and J by 1 base, with 10 bases between the two germline ends. There are 15 residues in the CDR3. The sequence came from a girl aged 2 to 9 with multiple sclerosis. The chain recombines TRBV2 with TRBJ2-5; D is uncertain. Sample: blood. Written as DNA, the CDR3 is TGTGCCAGCAGTGAAGAATCTGGCCCCCAAGAGACCCAGTACTTC. As protein: CASSEESGPQETQYF.